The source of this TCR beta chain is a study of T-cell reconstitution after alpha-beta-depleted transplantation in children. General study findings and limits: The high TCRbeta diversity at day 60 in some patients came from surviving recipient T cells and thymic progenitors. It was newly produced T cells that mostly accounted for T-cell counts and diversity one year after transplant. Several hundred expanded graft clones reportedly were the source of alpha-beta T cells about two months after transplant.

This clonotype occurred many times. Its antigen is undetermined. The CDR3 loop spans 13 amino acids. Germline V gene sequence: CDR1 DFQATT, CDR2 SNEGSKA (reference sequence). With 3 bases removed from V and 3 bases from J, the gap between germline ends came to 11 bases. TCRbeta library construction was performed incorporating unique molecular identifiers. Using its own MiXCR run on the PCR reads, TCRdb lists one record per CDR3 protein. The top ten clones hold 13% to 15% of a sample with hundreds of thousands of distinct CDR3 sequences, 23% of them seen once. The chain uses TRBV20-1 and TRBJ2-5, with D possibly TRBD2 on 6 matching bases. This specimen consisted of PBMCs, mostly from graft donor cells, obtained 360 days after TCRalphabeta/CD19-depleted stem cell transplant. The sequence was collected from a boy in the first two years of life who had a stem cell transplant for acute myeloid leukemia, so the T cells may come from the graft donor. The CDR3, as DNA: TGCAGTGCTAGGTGGAGGGGTGAAGAGACCCAGTACTTC. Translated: CSARWRGEETQYF.